Presented here are 23 T cell receptor beta chains from one specimen sequenced in a study of cytomegalovirus exposure and HLA in healthy donors. This PCR relied on a set of 60 Vbeta primers and 13 Jbeta primers. Method: immunoSEQ multiplex PCR; TCRdb's copy keeps in-frame clones and lacks some. The sample consists of around 130,000 clones, about 70% of them appearing once. Sequenced input: PBMCs. The receptors here all came from a woman aged 55-69 years in good health and CMV-seropositive.

V and J are TRBV6-4 and TRBJ1-1; D ambiguous. The CDR3 has 14 residues. Germline CDR1 reads MRHNA; CDR2 reads SNTAGT. Trimming left V 3 bases short and J 5 bases short, with 13 bases between. The CDR3: CASSEGLGGTEAFF. The CDR3 DNA reads as TGTGCCAGCAGTGAAGGTCTGGGAGGGACTGAAGCTTTCTTT.

This clone has just one count. V is TRBV5-1 and J is TRBJ2-7; D unclear. Germline lookup yields CDR1 SGHRS and CDR2 YFSETQ. The V end was cut by 3 bases, the J end by 0 bases, with 10 bases between. The CDR3 runs to 14 residues. Written as DNA, the CDR3 is TGCGCCAGCAGCTGGAGCAGTAGCTCCTACGAGCAGTACTTC. Encoded protein: CASSWSSSSYEQYF. The whole variable domain, remainder taken from reference TRBV5-1 and TRBJ2-7, is KAGVTQTPRYLIKTRGQQVTLSCSPISGHRSVSWYQQTPGQGLQFLFEYFSETQRNKGNFPGRFSGRQFSNSRSEMNVSTLELGDSALYLCASSWSSSSYEQYFGPGTRLTVT.

This clone was found once. V usage is TRBV7-8 and J usage is TRBJ2-1; a possible D gene is TRBD1 (6 bases). The CDR3 has 14 amino acids. Germline lookup yields CDR1 SGHVS and CDR2 FQNEAQ. Trimming cost V 5 bases and J 8 bases, with 16 bases left between them. CDR3 coding DNA: TGTGCCAGCAGCCACAGGGAGCCGGTGGATGAGCAGTTCTTC. Residues: CASSHREPVDEQFF.

In the case of this clone: Germline and junction disagree at one end, which may indicate a read error. The rearrangement links TRBV7-7 to TRBJ2-2; 9 bases align to TRBD2. The germline gives CDR1 SSHAT, CDR2 FNYEAQ (reference sequence). The CDR3 loop spans 12 amino acids. CDR3 nucleotides: TGTGCTAGCAGCGGGGGGACCGGGGAGCTGTTTTTT. It translates to CASSGGTGELFF.

The chain links TRBV6-1 to TRBJ2-6, with D perhaps TRBD1 (6 bases). The CDR3 is made up of 17 amino acids. Per germline, CDR1 MNHNS and CDR2 SASEGT. V shed 4 bases and J shed 0 bases, with 13 bases lying between them. CDR3 residues: CASSGPGHLSGANVLTF. In DNA form, the CDR3 reads TGTGCCAGCAGTGGACCGGGACATCTCTCTGGGGCCAACGTCCTGACTTTC.

The rearrangement uses TRBV6-5 and TRBJ2-1, with D possibly TRBD2 on 6 matching bases. The V gene lost 2 bases and the J gene lost 9 bases, with 11 bases spanning the gap. Germline V gene data show CDR1 as MNHEY and CDR2 as SVGAGI. The CDR3 is made up of 13 amino acids. The DNA of the CDR3 is TGTGCCAGCAGTTACGCTCGGAGGGGTGAGCAGTTCTTC. It is translated as CASSYARRGEQFF.

V and J are TRBV10-2 and TRBJ1-1, with a weak D call TRBD1 (6 bases). The germline V and J ends were trimmed by 2 bases and 6 bases, with 7 bases remaining between them. This CDR3 is built from 12 residues. Per germline, CDR1 WSHSY and CDR2 SAAADI. The CDR3 loop is CASSEQGPEAFF. The CDR3 DNA reads as TGCGCCAGCAGTGAGCAGGGGCCTGAAGCTTTCTTT.

V and J are TRBV5-5 and TRBJ1-2; D not resolved. The V gene's germline CDR1 is SGHKS and CDR2 YYEKEE (reference sequence). The CDR3 covers 11 residues. V was trimmed by 4 bases and J by 4 bases, leaving 5 bases between them. The CDR3, as DNA: TGTGCCAGCAGCCCAGGCTATGGCTACACCTTC. Its translation: CASSPGYGYTF.

Only a few counts were recorded for this clone. The J gene is TRBJ1-6, the V gene TRBV9, with a possible D match to TRBD1 (5 bases). The V gene's germline CDR1 is SGDLS and CDR2 YYNGEE. With 3 bases removed from V and 13 bases from J, the gap between germline ends came to 17 bases. The CDR3 has 14 amino acids. The CDR3 spells CASSGGWGVAPLHF. The CDR3 coding sequence is TGTGCCAGCAGCGGGGGGTGGGGGGTTGCGCCCCTCCACTTT.

In this sample, this clone turned up a few times. The J gene is TRBJ2-3, the V gene TRBV7-9; TRBD1 agrees at 10 bases. Germline V gene data show CDR1 as SEHNR and CDR2 as FQNEAQ (reference sequence). V trimming: 5 bases; J trimming: 0 bases; junction bases outside the gene matches: 5. The CDR3 runs 16 residues. CDR3 sequence reads: CASSEPGQGSTDTQYF. In DNA form, the CDR3 reads TGTGCCAGCAGCGAACCGGGACAGGGGAGCACAGATACGCAGTATTTT.

The CDR3 region has the DNA TGTGCCAGCAGCCAAGAACAGATGGGAAACACCATATATTTT. This sequence encodes CASSQEQMGNTIYF. The V and J genes are TRBV4-2 and TRBJ1-3, with no clear D. V lost 0 bases and J 4 bases, leaving 7 bases between the germline ends. CDR1 is LGHNA and CDR2 is YNFKEQ in the germline V gene. This CDR3 is 14 amino acids long.

The chain uses TRBV5-1 and TRBJ2-7; TRBD1 matches at 8 bases. CDR1 and CDR2 from the germline V gene are SGHRS and YFSETQ. V shed 3 bases, J shed 0 bases, and the junction held 11 bases outside the gene matches. This CDR3 has 17 amino acids. The CDR3 bases are TGCGCCAGCAGCTATAAGACCGGGACAGGAGACTCCTACGAGCAGTACTTC. Protein: CASSYKTGTGDSYEQYF.

The rearrangement links TRBV10-3 to TRBJ2-5; TRBD1 aligns across 12 bases. The CDR3 contains 14 residues. Germline V gives CDR1 ENHRY, CDR2 SYGVKD. Losses at the gene ends were 6 bases for V and 4 bases for J; bases not matched to a gene: 3. The DNA for the CDR3 is TGTGCCATCAGGGGACAGGGGGCTGGAGAGACCCAGTACTTC. Amino acids: CAIRGQGAGETQYF.

The chain carries TRBV6-5 and TRBJ1-1; no definite D call. CDR3 size: 14 residues. The V end was cut by 2 bases, the J end by 0 bases, with 7 bases between. Germline V gene lookup returns CDR1 MNHEY and CDR2 SVGAGI. The CDR3 spells CASSYGGVNTEAFF. The CDR3 bases are TGTGCCAGCAGTTACGGCGGAGTGAACACTGAAGCTTTCTTT.

This chain uses TRBV27 with TRBJ1-4, with TRBD1 as a possible D gene (6 bases). Germline values: CDR1 MNHEY, CDR2 SMNVEV (reference sequence). Trimming cost V 4 bases and J 14 bases, with 20 bases left between them. This CDR3 comprises 14 residues. The CDR3 DNA is TGTGCCAGCAGTTCCATCGGGGGGCCGGCGAGTCTGTTTTTT. Translation gives CASSSIGGPASLFF.

The J gene is TRBJ2-3, the V gene TRBV4-1, with 13 nucleotides matching TRBD2. Germline V gene data show CDR1 as MGHRA and CDR2 as YSYEKL. The CDR3 is 19 amino acids. V lost 1 base, J lost 2 bases, and 9 bases stayed unmatched. Here the CDR3 reads CASSQAQPGLAGYTDTQYF. The CDR3 nucleotides read TGCGCCAGCAGCCAAGCCCAGCCGGGACTAGCGGGGTACACAGATACGCAGTATTTT.

The gene calls are TRBV21-1 and TRBJ1-1. TRBV21-1 is classified as a pseudogene. The CDR3 is 16 residues long. CDR3 region: CASSKDRGYERTEAFF. The CDR3, as DNA: TGTGCCAGCAGCAAAGATCGAGGGTATGAACGGACTGAAGCTTTCTTT.

The gene calls are TRBV5-6 and TRBJ2-5, with a tentative D call TRBD1 (5 bases). CDR1 is SGHDT, CDR2 YYEEEE, per germline. Trimming pared 4 bases from V and 0 bases from J, leaving 13 bases between. The CDR3 runs to 15 residues. CDR3 in DNA: TGTGCCAGCAGCATCAGACAGCAGTACCAAGAGACCCAGTACTTC. Protein product: CASSIRQQYQETQYF. Full variable domain (rest looked up from reference TRBV5-6 and TRBJ2-5): DAGVTQSPTHLIKTRGQQVTLRCSPKSGHDTVSWYQQALGQGPQFIFQYYEEEERQRGNFPDRFSGHQFPNYSSELNVNALLLGDSALYLCASSIRQQYQETQYFGPGTRLLVL.

The CDR3 sequence: CASSTGAGNVYGYTF. CDR3 coding DNA: TGTGCCAGCTCAACCGGGGCGGGGAACGTTTACGGCTACACCTTC. This chain links TRBV18 with TRBJ1-2, with D possibly matching TRBD1 (5 bases). Looked up from germline, CDR1 is KGHSH and CDR2 is LQKENI. V was shortened by 5 bases and J by 8 bases, with 21 bases between the two germline ends. The CDR3 has 15 amino acids. Filled out from reference TRBV18 and TRBJ1-2, the complete variable domain reads NAGVMQNPRHLVRRRGQEARLRCSPMKGHSHVYWYRQLPEEGLKFMVYLQKENIIDESGMPKERFSAEFPKEGPSILRIQQVVRGDSAAYFCASSTGAGNVYGYTFGSGTRLTVV.

The chain joins TRBV28 to TRBJ1-1; D remains ambiguous. This CDR3 spans 11 amino acids. The ends were cut back, 6 bases at V and 8 bases at J, with 10 bases in the middle. Germline V gene data show CDR1 as MDHEN and CDR2 as SYDVKM. The CDR3 here is CASRGTLEAFF. For the CDR3, the DNA is TGTGCCAGCAGGGGCACATTGGAAGCTTTCTTT.

The V gene is TRBV18, the J gene TRBJ1-6, with 11 bases aligning to TRBD1. Trimming removed 3 bases from V and 6 bases from J; junction bases left unmatched: 1. This CDR3 region has 15 residues. The germline gives CDR1 KGHSH, CDR2 LQKENI. The CDR3 nucleotides read TGTGCCAGCTCACCTGGGACAGGGGGTAATTCACCCCTCCACTTT. Translation: CASSPGTGGNSPLHF.

The gene calls are TRBV7-9 and TRBJ1-6, with 8 bases fitting TRBD1. The germline V gene encodes CDR1 SEHNR and CDR2 FQNEAQ (reference sequence). This CDR3 is 17 amino acids long. V lost 5 bases, J lost 5 bases, and 11 bases stayed unmatched. The chain's CDR3 is CASSPRTGILNNSPLHF. The CDR3 DNA is TGTGCCAGCAGCCCTCGGACAGGGATTCTCAATAATTCACCCCTCCACTTT.

The CDR3 DNA reads TGCGCCAGCAGCCCCCCGCGGACAGATACGCAGTATTTT. Translation: CASSPPRTDTQYF. The J gene is TRBJ2-3, the V gene TRBV4-1, with D unclear. The CDR3 consists of 13 residues. Germline values: CDR1 MGHRA, CDR2 YSYEKL. V lost 4 bases to trimming and J lost 3 bases, with 8 bases between them.